This T cell receptor (beta chain) was sequenced in a study of T cell responses to AZD1222 COVID-19 vaccine. General observations from the study: Among spike-specific TCRs, nearly half reportedly target unmutated variant regions. After the peak T cell response, and only then, were repertoires sampled. Donors in the cohort were predominantly white British and more often female, and clonal diversity was possibly underestimated.

As for this clone: Its antigen is still unknown.

V lost 4 bases and J 3 bases, leaving 16 bases between the germline ends. CDR1 and CDR2 (germline): SGHRS, YFSETQ. This CDR3 is 15 amino acids long. Repertoires were generated with immunoSEQ multiplex PCR, while TCRdb's copy carries only in-frame clones and drops some. The table has about 70,000 clones, 70% to 90% seen once. This TCR was recovered from an adult who received the AZD1222 COVID-19 vaccine. V is TRBV5-1 and J is TRBJ2-5; perhaps TRBD2 as D (5 bases). Here the sequenced sample was peripheral blood, taken 28 days after the second AZD1222 dose. The CDR3: CASSHTPGSEETQYF. The CDR3 DNA reads TGCGCCAGCAGCCACACACCGGGATCAGAAGAGACCCAGTACTTC.